The text below deals with one T cell receptor beta chain. Its antigen is as yet unknown. Some clones are missing from TCRdb's copy, which holds only in-frame ones; the method was immunoSEQ multiplex PCR. The repertoire holds 37,000 or so clones, with more than 80% as singletons. Germline loops: CDR1 LNHDA, CDR2 SQIVND (reference sequence). The CDR3 totals 17 residues. J gave up 0 bases and V 4 bases, and 5 bases lay outside the gene matches. The record originates from a study of graft-versus-host responses after intestinal transplantation. For the study at large: Every recipient had anti-thymocyte globulin induction and 2 to 3 years of tacrolimus plus steroids. General study findings and limits: Some GvH clones were seen earlier in gut or blood, suggesting intestinal origin.

Sample: PBMCs, taken about 330 days after intestinal transplant. The origin of this receptor is a human patient who received an intestinal transplant, so some T cells may come from the graft donor. This chain joins TRBV19 and TRBJ2-3, with 12 bases fitting TRBD2. The chain's CDR3 is CASSRLAGARSTDTQYF. The CDR3 nucleotides read TGTGCCAGTAGTAGACTAGCGGGGGCCCGGAGCACAGATACGCAGTATTTT.